This T cell receptor beta chain stems from a study of OX40 agonist ivuxolimab in advanced cancers. For the study at large: Those enrolled were 82.7% male, with a mean age of 60 years and ages from roughly 20 to 85. One hepatocellular carcinoma and two cutaneous melanoma patients partially responded.

Repertoires were generated with immunoSEQ multiplex PCR, while TCRdb's copy carries only in-frame clones and drops some. The sample holds 83,000 or so clones, about 88% seen once. The CDR3 totals 14 residues. Germline CDR1 is MNHNY and CDR2 is SVGAGI (reference sequence). The V segment lost 5 bases and the J segment 0 bases; nucleotides outside the gene matches: 4. This receptor was obtained from an adult with an advanced solid tumor such as melanoma, head and neck, liver or kidney cancer. The rearrangement links TRBV6-6 to TRBJ2-7, with TRBD1 identical over 7 bases. Sequenced material: CD4+ or CD8+ T cells sorted from blood, taken in a trial of the OX40 agonist ivuxolimab. CDR3 loop: CASSHDRVSYEQYF. The CDR3 DNA reads TGTGCCAGCAGTCACGACAGGGTCTCCTACGAGCAGTACTTC.